A single sample is the source of the 27 T cell receptor beta chains below, sequenced in a study of cytomegalovirus exposure and HLA in healthy donors. The PCR contained 60 Vbeta and 13 Jbeta primers. Libraries were prepared by immunoSEQ multiplex PCR; TCRdb keeps only in-frame clonotypes and omits some of them. The table lists around 97,000 clones, roughly a tenth of them singletons. Sequencing was performed on PBMCs. These TCRs come from a man aged 50 or older in good health and CMV-seropositive.

This rearrangement joins TRBV5-1 to TRBJ2-2, with TRBD1 matching 7 bases. The CDR3 runs 15 residues. The germline V gene encodes CDR1 SGHRS and CDR2 YFSETQ. V lost 0 bases to trimming and J lost 4 bases; unmatched junction nucleotides: 3. CDR3 nucleotides: TGCGCCAGCAGCTTGGAGACAGGGATCACCGGGGAGCTGTTTTTT. The encoded protein is CASSLETGITGELFF. Full variable domain (rest looked up from reference TRBV5-1 and TRBJ2-2): KAGVTQTPRYLIKTRGQQVTLSCSPISGHRSVSWYQQTPGQGLQFLFEYFSETQRNKGNFPGRFSGRQFSNSRSEMNVSTLELGDSALYLCASSLETGITGELFFGEGSRLTVL.

This chain connects TRBV6-5 to TRBJ1-1; 9 bases align to TRBD1. In germline, CDR1 is MNHEY, CDR2 SVGAGI. There are 15 residues in the CDR3. With 6 bases clipped from V and 3 bases from J, the junction kept 8 bases outside the gene matches. The CDR3 here is CASSTQGAGDTEAFF. In DNA, the CDR3 is TGTGCCAGCAGCACACAGGGGGCGGGGGACACTGAAGCTTTCTTT.

The chain uses TRBV9 and TRBJ2-5; TRBD2 might be the D (5 bases). Per germline, CDR1 SGDLS and CDR2 YYNGEE. With 1 base removed from V and 5 bases from J, the gap between germline ends came to 9 bases. The CDR3 consists of 13 residues. The CDR3 bases are TGTGCCAGCAGCGTATTACCGGGGGAGACCCAGTACTTC. Amino acids: CASSVLPGETQYF.

V gene TRBV2 combines with J gene TRBJ2-6; a possible D gene is TRBD2 (6 bases). V gave up 6 bases and J gave up 0 bases, with 15 bases separating them. The germline V gene has CDR1 SNHLY and CDR2 FYNNEI. The CDR3 length is 17 residues. CDR3 region: CASSAQGAGSGANVLTF. Written as DNA, the CDR3 is TGTGCCAGCAGCGCTCAGGGAGCGGGCTCTGGGGCCAACGTCCTGACTTTC.

The chain joins TRBV18 to TRBJ2-1; unclear D gene. V lost 2 bases and J lost 4, with 6 bases in between. This CDR3 comprises 13 residues. Germline lookup yields CDR1 KGHSH and CDR2 LQKENI. As DNA, the CDR3 is TGTGCCAGCTCACCAACGGGTTACAATGAGCAGTTCTTC. Translated, it gives CASSPTGYNEQFF. Full variable domain (rest looked up from reference TRBV18 and TRBJ2-1): NAGVMQNPRHLVRRRGQEARLRCSPMKGHSHVYWYRQLPEEGLKFMVYLQKENIIDESGMPKERFSAEFPKEGPSILRIQQVVRGDSAAYFCASSPTGYNEQFFGPGTRLTVL.

This clone was detected ten times or more. The chain combines TRBV6-5 with TRBJ2-7; 12 bases align to TRBD1. The CDR3 spans 15 residues. J was trimmed by 4 bases and V by 4 bases; bases with no gene match: 5. Germline V gene data show CDR1 as MNHEY and CDR2 as SVGAGI. The CDR3 region has the DNA TGTGCCAGCAGTTCACCGGGACAGGGGGCTTACGAGCAGTACTTC. It codes for CASSSPGQGAYEQYF.

A few counts support this clone. The chain carries TRBV2 and TRBJ2-7, with 9 nucleotides matching TRBD1. Germline loops: CDR1 SNHLY, CDR2 FYNNEI. CDR3 length: 15 residues. V gave up 4 bases and J gave up 2 bases; unmatched junction bases: 6. This chain's CDR3 is CASSAVGTGPYEQYF. For the CDR3, the DNA is TGTGCCAGCAGTGCCGTGGGGACAGGGCCCTACGAGCAGTACTTC. Variable domain in full (rest from reference TRBV2 and TRBJ2-7): EPEVTQTPSHQVTQMGQEVILRCVPISNHLYFYWYRQILGQKVEFLVSFYNNEISEKSEIFDDQFSVERPDGSNFTLKIRSTKLEDSAMYFCASSAVGTGPYEQYFGPGTRLTVT.

This clone was counted between two and nine times. The chain couples TRBV29-1 to TRBJ2-7, with unresolved D. V lost 4 bases, J lost 5 bases, and 21 bases lay in between. This CDR3 is 15 amino acids long. Germline CDR1 and CDR2: SQVTM and ANQGSEA. The CDR3 region is CSVATPQVNRDEQYF. CDR3 DNA sequence: TGCAGCGTTGCGACGCCCCAAGTGAATCGGGACGAGCAGTACTTC.

This chain joins TRBV6-5 and TRBJ2-3; D unresolved. The length of the CDR3 is 15 residues. Deletions cut 5 bases from V and 0 bases from J, with 12 bases between. In germline, CDR1 is MNHEY, CDR2 SVGAGI. Here the CDR3 DNA reads TGTGCCAGCAGTGTTACATCCCCTAGCACAGATACGCAGTATTTT. Translation: CASSVTSPSTDTQYF.

This chain uses TRBV5-5 with TRBJ2-5, with 8 bases identical to TRBD2. The germline CDR1 and CDR2 sequences are SGHKS and YYEKEE (reference sequence). This CDR3 is built from 15 residues. Trimming took 2 bases from V and 0 from J; bases not matched to a gene: 3. The CDR3 DNA sequence: TGTGCCAGCAGCTTAAGCGGGAGTTACCAAGAGACCCAGTACTTC. It codes for CASSLSGSYQETQYF.

This clone was counted between two and nine times. This chain connects TRBV27 to TRBJ2-5, with TRBD2 identical over 14 bases. The V gene end was trimmed by 5 bases and the J gene end by 5 bases; junction bases not matched to a gene: 4. The CDR3 totals 15 residues. Germline CDR1 MNHEY, CDR2 SMNVEV (reference sequence). In nucleotides, the CDR3 is TGTGCCAGCAGTCCCGGACTAGCGGGAGGTGAGACCCAGTACTTC. This gives the protein CASSPGLAGGETQYF.

This chain links TRBV4-2 with TRBJ2-7, with D unresolved. There are 13 residues in the CDR3. Trimming took off 3 bases at V and 9 bases at J, with 15 bases between the two ends. Per germline, CDR1 LGHNA and CDR2 YNFKEQ. The DNA of the CDR3 is TGTGCCAGCAGCCAGACGTTAGCCCTCAGGCAGTACTTC. Its protein product is CASSQTLALRQYF.

The chain carries TRBV27 and TRBJ1-1, with D possibly TRBD1 on 6 matching bases. CDR3 length equals 13 residues. The germline V and J ends were trimmed by 8 bases and 4 bases, with 14 bases remaining between them. CDR1 is MNHEY, CDR2 SMNVEV, per germline (reference sequence). The chain's CDR3 is CASGPQGITEAFF. The CDR3 DNA reads TGTGCCAGCGGACCACAGGGAATCACTGAAGCTTTCTTT.

The chain couples TRBV30 to TRBJ2-7; 7 positions agree with TRBD1. The CDR3 consists of 15 residues. Trimming took 4 bases from V and 6 from J; bases not matched to a gene: 15. CDR1 and CDR2 from the germline V gene are GTSNPN and SVGIG (reference sequence). The chain's CDR3 is CAWTLRTGPLREQYF. DNA for the CDR3: TGTGCCTGGACCCTGCGGACAGGTCCATTGCGCGAGCAGTACTTC.

This sequence joins TRBV6-1 and TRBJ2-3, with D perhaps matching TRBD2 (6 bases). CDR1 and CDR2 from the germline V gene are MNHNS and SASEGT. The CDR3 has 13 residues. V lost 6 bases and J 7 bases, leaving 14 bases between the germline ends. CDR3 nucleotide sequence: TGTGCCAGCAGCCCCGGGACTCCGTATACGCAGTATTTT. Translating it yields CASSPGTPYTQYF.

This clone has only a few counts. The chain employs TRBV29-1 and TRBJ2-1, with 7 bases that match TRBD2. The V gene's germline CDR1 is SQVTM and CDR2 ANQGSEA. The CDR3 covers 11 residues. The V segment lost 8 bases and the J segment 11 bases; nucleotides outside the gene matches: 9. This CDR3 is CSSETSRKQFF. DNA of the CDR3: TGCAGCTCCGAGACTAGCCGAAAGCAGTTCTTC.

The chain couples TRBV30 to TRBJ2-6; D not certain. V shed 0 bases and J shed 0 bases, with 9 bases lying between them. Looked up from germline, CDR1 is GTSNPN and CDR2 is SVGIG (reference sequence). CDR3 size: 16 residues. CDR3: CAWSVEVSSGANVLTF. CDR3 DNA: TGTGCCTGGAGTGTAGAGGTGAGCTCTGGGGCCAACGTCCTGACTTTC.

The genes are TRBV19 and TRBJ2-7; 7 nucleotides line up with TRBD1. The length of the CDR3 is 15 residues. The germline CDR1 and CDR2 sequences are LNHDA and SQIVND (reference sequence). V lost 5 bases and J lost 2; bases outside the gene matches: 9. CDR3 sequence (DNA): TGTGCCAGTAGTGGCCGGGACAGAAACCCCTACGAGCAGTACTTC. Translating it yields CASSGRDRNPYEQYF.

This clone was counted between two and nine times. CDR3 amino acids: CASSGGTSGNYYNEQFF. The CDR3 DNA reads as TGTGCCAGCAGTGGAGGGACTAGCGGAAACTATTACAATGAGCAGTTCTTC. V gene TRBV27 combines with J gene TRBJ2-1; 11 bases line up with TRBD2. J gave up 4 bases and V 5 bases, and 10 bases lay outside the gene matches. The CDR3 extends over 17 amino acids. The germline CDR1 and CDR2 sequences are MNHEY and SMNVEV (reference sequence).

This clone showed up just a few times. The CDR3 here is CASSQEPSGKYEQYF. CDR3 DNA: TGTGCCAGCAGCCAAGAGCCTAGCGGGAAATACGAGCAGTACTTC. This sequence joins TRBV4-2 and TRBJ2-7; 9 nucleotides agree with TRBD2. The germline CDR1 and CDR2 sequences are LGHNA and YNFKEQ. Losses at the gene ends were 0 bases for V and 4 bases for J; bases not matched to a gene: 4. This CDR3 is built from 15 residues.

The chain couples TRBV27 to TRBJ2-5, with unresolved D. V lost 6 bases, J lost 1 base, and 3 bases lay in between. Germline V gene sequence: CDR1 MNHEY, CDR2 SMNVEV (reference sequence). This CDR3 region has 11 residues. The CDR3 loop is CASSFQETQYF. In DNA, the CDR3 is TGTGCCAGCAGCTTCCAAGAGACCCAGTACTTC.

The J gene is TRBJ2-3, the V gene TRBV2; D is possibly TRBD2 (6 bases). The germline V gene encodes CDR1 SNHLY and CDR2 FYNNEI. Deletions cut 2 bases from V and 4 bases from J, with 10 bases between. This CDR3 is built from 14 residues. This chain's CDR3 is CASSERASADTQYF. DNA for the CDR3: TGTGCCAGCAGTGAAAGGGCTAGCGCAGATACGCAGTATTTT.

Only a few counts were recorded for this clone. V and J are TRBV7-9 and TRBJ1-4, with TRBD1 matching over 8 bases. Germline CDR1 and CDR2: SEHNR and FQNEAQ (reference sequence). This CDR3 is built from 18 residues. The ends lost 5 bases at V and 0 bases at J; junction bases unmatched: 11. The CDR3 nucleotides are TGTGCCAGCAGCCTGGCTATGGGACAGGAGTCAACTAATGAAAAACTGTTTTTT. As protein: CASSLAMGQESTNEKLFF.

This clone appeared a few times. The gene calls are TRBV12-5 and TRBJ2-1, with 11 nucleotides matching TRBD2. The CDR3 is made up of 16 amino acids. Germline lookup yields CDR1 LGHNT and CDR2 FRNRAP. The ends lost 3 bases at V and 5 bases at J; junction bases unmatched: 6. CDR3 region: CASGFSTSGRDNEQFF. In DNA form, the CDR3 reads TGTGCTAGTGGTTTCAGTACTAGCGGGAGAGACAATGAGCAGTTCTTC.

This clone has just a few counts. The chain couples TRBV9 to TRBJ1-5, with 7 bases lining up with TRBD1. The CDR3 totals 15 residues. Germline CDR1 SGDLS, CDR2 YYNGEE. With 4 bases clipped from V and 0 bases from J, the junction kept 4 bases outside the gene matches. The CDR3 region has the DNA TGTGCCAGCAGCCCCAGGGGGGATAGCAATCAGCCCCAGCATTTT. It translates to CASSPRGDSNQPQHF.

V and J are TRBV28 and TRBJ1-5; D call uncertain. Trimming took off 3 bases at V and 0 bases at J, with 12 bases between the two ends. CDR3 length equals 16 residues. The V gene's germline CDR1 is MDHEN and CDR2 SYDVKM. The CDR3 sequence is CASSLVTAYSNQPQHF. In DNA form, the CDR3 reads TGTGCCAGCAGTTTGGTAACAGCCTATAGCAATCAGCCCCAGCATTTT.

This clone was recorded a few times. This chain connects TRBV30 to TRBJ2-3, with 14 bases fitting TRBD2. Looked up from germline, CDR1 is GTSNPN and CDR2 is SVGIG (reference sequence). The CDR3 is 16 residues long. V shed 2 bases, J shed 4 bases, and the junction held 5 bases outside the gene matches. The CDR3 here is CAWSLGTSGSSDTQYF. Written as DNA, the CDR3 is TGTGCCTGGAGTCTCGGGACTAGCGGGAGTTCAGATACGCAGTATTTT.